The 18 T cell receptor beta chains below come from one sample, sequenced in a study of blood T cell repertoires in COVID-19. Assay: immunoSEQ multiplex PCR; the TCRdb copy retains only in-frame clones and omits some. Here the sample spans roughly 390,000 clones, roughly 85% being singletons. The material sequenced was peripheral blood. The receptors originated from a woman aged 18-29 years with acute or convalescent COVID-19.

The chain joins TRBV19 to TRBJ2-3; D ambiguous. CDR3 length: 13 residues. CDR1 and CDR2 from the germline V gene are LNHDA and SQIVND (reference sequence). The germline V and J ends were trimmed by 1 base and 6 bases, with 8 bases remaining between them. CDR3 loop: CASSIVAGDTQYF. Here the CDR3 DNA reads TGTGCCAGTAGTATAGTGGCAGGTGATACGCAGTATTTT.

The V gene is TRBV6-5, the J gene TRBJ1-4; no firm D call. The CDR3 is made up of 15 amino acids. Germline lookup yields CDR1 MNHEY and CDR2 SVGAGI. Trimming left V 2 bases short and J 0 bases short, with 7 bases between. CDR3 loop: CASSYVPTTNEKLFF. The CDR3, as DNA: TGTGCCAGCAGTTACGTCCCTACAACTAATGAAAAACTGTTTTTT.

The genes are TRBV13 and TRBJ2-1; D not certain. Trimming took 0 bases from V and 6 from J, leaving 9 bases between them. The germline CDR1 and CDR2 sequences are PRHDT and FYEKMQ (reference sequence). The CDR3 covers 14 residues. CDR3 nucleotide sequence: TGTGCCAGCAGCTTAGGCGCCTACCCCAATGAGCAGTTCTTC. It translates to CASSLGAYPNEQFF.

The V call is TRBV7-8, the J call TRBJ1-1; 10 nucleotides align to TRBD1. The junction had 8 bases not matched to a gene; V was cut back by 5 bases and J by 5 bases. The CDR3 runs to 15 residues. CDR1 is SGHVS, CDR2 FQNEAQ, per germline. CDR3 sequence reads: CASSADRGRYTEAFF. For the CDR3, the DNA is TGTGCCAGCAGCGCCGACAGGGGGCGCTATACTGAAGCTTTCTTT. The full variable domain, in which reference TRBV7-8 and TRBJ1-1 provide the parts outside the CDR3, is GAGVSQSPRYKVAKRGQDVALRCDPISGHVSLFWYQQALGQGPEFLTYFQNEAQLDKSGLPSDRFFAERPEGSVSTLKIQRTQQEDSAVYLCASSADRGRYTEAFFGQGTRLTVV.

This clone was seen a handful of times. CDR3: CASSQDPGIDTDTQYF. The CDR3 coding sequence is TGCGCCAGCAGCCAAGATCCAGGGATAGACACAGATACGCAGTATTTT. V is TRBV4-1 and J is TRBJ2-3, with D possibly being TRBD1 (5 bases). The CDR3 length is 16 residues. V lost 0 bases and J lost 2, with 12 bases in between. In germline, CDR1 is MGHRA, CDR2 YSYEKL.

The chain recombines TRBV5-4 with TRBJ1-4; 7 positions agree with TRBD1. Trimming took 0 bases from V and 5 from J; bases not matched to a gene: 7. The germline CDR1 and CDR2 sequences are SGHNT and YYREEE (reference sequence). The CDR3 contains 16 residues. CDR3 region: CASSLAPGQRNEKLFF. CDR3 nucleotides: TGTGCCAGCAGCTTGGCCCCGGGACAGAGAAATGAAAAACTGTTTTTT.

The J gene is TRBJ1-6, the V gene TRBV28; no clear D. V lost 2 bases and J lost 7, with 6 bases in between. This CDR3 comprises 13 residues. Germline-derived CDR1 and CDR2 are MDHEN and SYDVKM. The DNA for the CDR3 is TGTGCCAGCAGTTTAGACGGGAATTCACCCCTCCACTTT. Its protein product is CASSLDGNSPLHF.

This sequence joins TRBV9 and TRBJ1-5, with 9 positions matching TRBD1. Germline V gene data show CDR1 as SGDLS and CDR2 as YYNGEE. V lost 3 bases, J lost 5 bases, and 3 bases stayed unmatched. The CDR3 runs 14 residues. DNA of the CDR3: TGTGCCAGCAGCGGGACAGGGGCCCATCAGCCCCAGCATTTT. It encodes CASSGTGAHQPQHF.

V and J are TRBV19 and TRBJ2-7; 7 bases map to TRBD2. Germline trimming cut 3 bases from V and 2 bases from J; bases unmatched to any gene: 10. Per germline, CDR1 LNHDA and CDR2 SQIVND (reference sequence). The CDR3 is 16 residues long. CDR3 loop: CASSIVIREGPYEQYF. The CDR3 DNA sequence: TGTGCCAGTAGTATCGTAATCAGGGAGGGGCCCTACGAGCAGTACTTC.

This clone was seen only a few times. The V call is TRBV9, the J call TRBJ2-3; 11 positions match TRBD2. J gave up 0 bases and V 0 bases, and 6 bases lay outside the gene matches. Per the germline V gene, CDR1 is SGDLS and CDR2 is YYNGEE. The CDR3 contains 18 residues. In DNA, the CDR3 is TGTGCCAGCAGCGTAGGACTAGCGGGATACTCTAGCACAGATACGCAGTATTTT. This gives the protein CASSVGLAGYSSTDTQYF.

The rearrangement joins TRBV5-1 to TRBJ1-6, with 7 bases lining up with TRBD1. CDR1 is SGHRS, CDR2 YFSETQ, per germline. Losses at the gene ends were 1 base for V and 7 bases for J; bases not matched to a gene: 8. CDR3 length equals 16 residues. This chain's CDR3 is CASSLSMRGLNSPLHF. As DNA, the CDR3 is TGCGCCAGCAGCTTGTCGATGAGGGGGCTAAATTCACCCCTCCACTTT.

This chain joins TRBV5-1 and TRBJ1-6; D not resolved. V was pared by 0 bases and J by 8 bases, with 12 bases between. The CDR3 contains 15 residues. Germline V CDR1 and CDR2: SGHRS, YFSETQ. The CDR3 loop is CASSLVGGDHSPLHF. CDR3 nucleotide sequence: TGCGCCAGCAGCTTGGTAGGCGGGGATCATTCACCCCTCCACTTT.

The chain links TRBV28 to TRBJ2-1; D is unresolved. The CDR3 is 13 residues long. V lost 6 bases, J lost 0 bases, and 6 bases lay in between. The germline V gene has CDR1 MDHEN and CDR2 SYDVKM. The DNA of the CDR3 is TGTGCCAGCAGCCGGAGCTCCTACAATGAGCAGTTCTTC. Translation gives CASSRSSYNEQFF.

This chain connects TRBV7-3 to TRBJ1-1; TRBD1 matches at 10 bases. CDR3 length: 14 amino acids. Unmatched junction bases numbered 4, after V lost 5 bases and J lost 4 bases. In germline, CDR1 is SGHTA, CDR2 FQGTGA. The CDR3 sequence is CASSRGQGRTEAFF. The CDR3 DNA is TGTGCCAGCAGCCGGGGACAGGGGCGCACTGAAGCTTTCTTT.

The chain uses TRBV11-2 and TRBJ2-4; possibly TRBD2 for D (7 bases). Germline CDR1 is SGHAT and CDR2 is FQNNGV. Trimming removed 7 bases from V and 4 bases from J, with 14 bases in between. This CDR3 is built from 14 residues. The CDR3: CASTTRGGKNIQYF. CDR3 coding DNA: TGTGCCAGCACCACGAGGGGGGGGAAAAACATTCAGTACTTC.

In DNA form, the CDR3 reads TGTGCCAGCAGCCCCCCTCCTAGCGGGAGGAACCCGAATGAGCAGTTCTTC. Its protein is CASSPPPSGRNPNEQFF. This chain joins TRBV13 and TRBJ2-1; 11 nucleotides agree with TRBD2. Looked up from germline, CDR1 is PRHDT and CDR2 is FYEKMQ (reference sequence). The CDR3 length is 17 residues. Trimming removed 5 bases from V and 7 bases from J; junction bases left unmatched: 13. The entire variable domain, with the rest obtained from reference TRBV13 and TRBJ2-1, is as follows: AAGVIQSPRHLIKEKRETATLKCYPIPRHDTVYWYQQGPGQDPQFLISFYEKMQSDKGSIPDRFSAQQFSDYHSELNMSSLELGDSALYFCASSPPPSGRNPNEQFFGPGTRLTVL.

V is TRBV5-1 and J is TRBJ1-5, with D unresolved. The CDR3 covers 14 residues. Germline V lookup: CDR1 SGHRS, CDR2 YFSETQ. The V gene lost 0 bases and the J gene lost 2 bases, with 6 bases spanning the gap. The CDR3, as DNA: TGCGCCAGCAGCTTGGGAGCCGGCAATCAGCCCCAGCATTTT. It codes for CASSLGAGNQPQHF.

The chain employs TRBV5-8 and TRBJ2-7, with D perhaps TRBD1 (5 bases). This CDR3 is built from 13 residues. V lost 0 bases to trimming and J lost 2 bases, with 6 bases between them. Germline V gives CDR1 SGHTS, CDR2 YDEGEE. CDR3 sequence (DNA): TGTGCCAGCAGCTTGGGGGGCCCCTACGAGCAGTACTTC. This encodes CASSLGGPYEQYF. The entire variable domain, with the rest obtained from reference TRBV5-8 and TRBJ2-7, is as follows: EAGVTQSPTHLIKTRGQQATLRCSPISGHTSVYWYQQALGLGLQFLLWYDEGEERNRGNFPPRFSGRQFPNYSSELNVNALELEDSALYLCASSLGGPYEQYFGPGTRLTVT.